The rows below give T cell receptor beta chains drawn from one sample of a study of Graves' ophthalmopathy and Graves' hyperthyroidism. One entry per CDR3 protein, called by TCRdb with MiXCR from the multiplex PCR reads. Of roughly 1.1 million distinct CDR3 sequences in the sample, around a third were seen once. The specimen was peripheral blood or thyroid tissue (not recorded which). The origin of the receptors is an adult man with Graves' hyperthyroidism. CDR3s include the opening cysteine and the closing phenylalanine or tryptophan. The D gene is left open where the match is weak. Size is stated for part of the rows, as once, few or many counts, or as a class when the clone is expanded.

d_gene: -
v_gene: TRBV19
j_gene: TRBJ1-6
abundance: many
len: 15
CDR3aa: CASSMPQGSIVGLHF
CDR3nt: TGTGCCAGTAGTATGCCCCAAGGCTCGATCGTTGGCCTCCACTTT

d_gene: -
v_gene: TRBV14
j_gene: TRBJ1-2
abundance: -
len: 15
CDR3aa: CASSQAAGSNYGYTF
CDR3nt: TGTGCCAGCAGCCAAGCGGCAGGGAGTAACTATGGCTACACCTTC

d_gene: TRBD1
v_gene: TRBV11-2
j_gene: TRBJ2-7
abundance: many
len: 15
CDR3aa: CASRRTGTGVYEQYF
CDR3nt: TGTGCCAGCAGGCGTACCGGGACAGGGGTCTACGAGCAGTACTTC

d_gene: TRBD1
v_gene: TRBV10-3
j_gene: TRBJ2-7
abundance: -
len: 15
CDR3aa: CAISELWQGAEEQYF
CDR3nt: TGTGCCATCAGTGAGTTATGGCAGGGGGCGGAGGAGCAGTACTTC

d_gene: -
v_gene: TRBV29-1
j_gene: TRBJ2-5
abundance: -
len: 20
CDR3aa: CSVEDRGTSSGNPPGETQYF
CDR3nt: TGCAGCGTTGAAGATCGGGGAACGAGCTCTGGAAACCCCCCAGGAGAGACCCAGTACTTC

d_gene: TRBD1
v_gene: TRBV5-1
j_gene: TRBJ2-7
abundance: many
len: 14
CDR3aa: CASSSRDRAYEQYF
CDR3nt: TGTGCCAGCAGCTCCCGGGACAGGGCGTACGAGCAGTACTTC

d_gene: -
v_gene: TRBV6-5
j_gene: TRBJ1-3
abundance: few
len: 13
CDR3aa: CASSYSTGNTIYF
CDR3nt: TGTGCCAGCAGTTACTCGACTGGAAACACCATATATTTT

d_gene: -
v_gene: TRBV29-1
j_gene: TRBJ1-2
abundance: many
len: 13
CDR3aa: CSVNSLGARGYTF
CDR3nt: TGCAGCGTTAATTCTCTGGGGGCGCGTGGCTACACCTTC

d_gene: -
v_gene: TRBV7-2
j_gene: TRBJ2-7
abundance: few
len: 15
CDR3aa: CASSPSALSSYEQYF
CDR3nt: TGTGCCAGCAGCCCCTCCGCCCTTAGCTCCTACGAGCAGTACTTC

d_gene: -
v_gene: TRBV7-9
j_gene: TRBJ1-1
abundance: many
len: 14
CDR3aa: CASSSATGPTEAFF
CDR3nt: TGTGCCAGCAGCTCGGCAACAGGGCCCACTGAAGCTTTCTTT

d_gene: -
v_gene: TRBV10-3
j_gene: TRBJ2-2
abundance: few
len: 13
CDR3aa: CASSERGGGELFF
CDR3nt: TGTGCCAGCAGTGAGAGGGGGGGCGGGGAGCTGTTTTTT

d_gene: -
v_gene: TRBV18
j_gene: TRBJ1-1
abundance: -
len: 14
CDR3aa: CASSRQVMNTEAFF
CDR3nt: TGTGCCAGCTCACGACAGGTGATGAACACTGAAGCTTTCTTT

d_gene: -
v_gene: TRBV11-3
j_gene: TRBJ2-7
abundance: -
len: 13
CDR3aa: CASSETGISEQYF
CDR3nt: TGTGCCAGCAGTGAGACGGGGATAAGCGAGCAGTACTTC

d_gene: -
v_gene: TRBV4-1
j_gene: TRBJ2-7
abundance: -
len: 17
CDR3aa: CASSQVLASPEYGEQYF
CDR3nt: TGCGCCAGCAGCCAAGTATTGGCCAGCCCGGAGTATGGCGAGCAGTACTTC

d_gene: TRBD1
v_gene: TRBV10-3
j_gene: TRBJ1-6
abundance: -
len: 16
CDR3aa: CASRGSLQGAVSPLHF
CDR3nt: TGTGCCAGCAGGGGCTCCTTACAGGGGGCGGTTTCACCCCTCCACTTT

d_gene: -
v_gene: TRBV28
j_gene: TRBJ2-7
abundance: -
len: 12
CDR3aa: CASRAGNYEQYF
CDR3nt: TGTGCCAGCAGGGCAGGTAACTACGAGCAGTACTTC

d_gene: -
v_gene: TRBV28
j_gene: TRBJ1-6
abundance: few
len: 11
CDR3aa: CASSLSWSLHF
CDR3nt: TGTGCCAGCAGTTTGAGTTGGTCCCTCCACTTT

d_gene: -
v_gene: TRBV20-1
j_gene: TRBJ2-2
abundance: few
len: 13
CDR3aa: CAGTLFQTGELFF
CDR3nt: TGTGCCGGGACATTATTTCAAACCGGGGAGCTGTTTTTT

d_gene: TRBD2
v_gene: TRBV7-6
j_gene: TRBJ2-2
abundance: many
len: 15
CDR3aa: CASSFRTSGAGELFF
CDR3nt: TGTGCCAGCAGCTTCCGGACTAGCGGGGCCGGGGAGCTGTTTTTT

d_gene: TRBD1
v_gene: TRBV24-1
j_gene: TRBJ2-2
abundance: many
len: 17
CDR3aa: CATSDHMTGGHTGELFF
CDR3nt: TGTGCCACCAGTGATCATATGACAGGGGGCCACACCGGGGAGCTGTTTTTT

d_gene: TRBD1
v_gene: TRBV12-3/TRBV12-4
j_gene: TRBJ2-7
abundance: few
len: 14
CDR3aa: CASSSQGALNEQYF
CDR3nt: TGTGCCAGCAGTTCCCAGGGGGCTTTGAACGAGCAGTACTTC

d_gene: TRBD2
v_gene: TRBV7-9
j_gene: TRBJ2-2
abundance: once
len: 17
CDR3aa: CASSPASGRARAGELFF
CDR3nt: TGTGCCAGCAGTCCCGCTAGCGGGAGGGCCAGAGCCGGGGAGCTGTTTTTT

d_gene: -
v_gene: TRBV12-3/TRBV12-4
j_gene: TRBJ1-2
abundance: many
len: 15
CDR3aa: CASSLSGGGSDGYTF
CDR3nt: TGTGCCAGCAGTTTATCTGGGGGGGGGTCTGATGGCTACACCTTC

d_gene: -
v_gene: TRBV20-1
j_gene: TRBJ2-5
abundance: -
len: 12
CDR3aa: CSARDGWETQYF
CDR3nt: TGCAGTGCTAGAGATGGGTGGGAGACCCAGTACTTC

d_gene: -
v_gene: TRBV24-1
j_gene: TRBJ2-5
abundance: -
len: 15
CDR3aa: CATSDSRNQRETQYF
CDR3nt: TGTGCCACCAGTGATTCGCGGAATCAGCGGGAGACCCAGTACTTC

d_gene: -
v_gene: TRBV10-2
j_gene: TRBJ1-1
abundance: -
len: 14
CDR3aa: CASTPFSVNTEAFF
CDR3nt: TGCGCCAGCACCCCTTTTTCGGTGAACACTGAAGCTTTCTTT

d_gene: TRBD1
v_gene: TRBV20-1
j_gene: TRBJ1-4
abundance: few
len: 13
CDR3aa: CSAKQGAAEKLFF
CDR3nt: TGCAGTGCCAAACAGGGGGCGGCTGAAAAACTGTTTTTT

d_gene: TRBD2
v_gene: TRBV20-1
j_gene: TRBJ2-7
abundance: many
len: 15
CDR3aa: CSARSPGLAGYEQYF
CDR3nt: TGCAGTGCTAGATCCCCGGGACTAGCGGGATACGAGCAGTACTTC

d_gene: -
v_gene: TRBV10-3
j_gene: TRBJ2-7
abundance: many
len: 14
CDR3aa: CAISATDSNYEQYF
CDR3nt: TGTGCCATCAGTGCGACGGACAGTAACTACGAGCAGTACTTC

d_gene: -
v_gene: TRBV4-3
j_gene: TRBJ1-2
abundance: few
len: 16
CDR3aa: CASSREPQGLGYGYTF
CDR3nt: TGCGCCAGCAGCCGAGAGCCACAGGGTCTCGGCTATGGCTACACCTTC

d_gene: -
v_gene: TRBV6-1
j_gene: TRBJ2-7
abundance: once
len: 14
CDR3aa: CAGSDSLLVIEQYF
CDR3nt: TGTGCCGGCAGTGATAGTTTGTTAGTAATCGAGCAGTACTTC

d_gene: TRBD2
v_gene: TRBV10-3
j_gene: TRBJ2-5
abundance: many
len: 17
CDR3aa: CAISESAVAGSSETQYF
CDR3nt: TGTGCCATCAGTGAGTCAGCGGTAGCGGGGAGTTCGGAGACCCAGTACTTC

d_gene: -
v_gene: TRBV2
j_gene: TRBJ1-5
abundance: -
len: 11
CDR3aa: CASSVGEPQHF
CDR3nt: TGTGCCAGCAGTGTTGGTGAGCCCCAGCATTTT

d_gene: -
v_gene: TRBV2
j_gene: TRBJ2-4
abundance: -
len: 13
CDR3aa: CASGGLAKNIQYF
CDR3nt: TGTGCCAGCGGGGGGCTGGCCAAAAACATTCAGTACTTC

d_gene: TRBD2
v_gene: TRBV10-2
j_gene: TRBJ2-2
abundance: -
len: 16
CDR3aa: CASSSGTSVNTGELFF
CDR3nt: TGTGCCAGCAGTTCCGGGACTAGCGTAAACACCGGGGAGCTGTTTTTT

d_gene: -
v_gene: TRBV20-1
j_gene: TRBJ1-5
abundance: many
len: 14
CDR3aa: CSAREADSNQPQHF
CDR3nt: TGCAGTGCTAGAGAGGCGGACAGCAATCAGCCCCAGCATTTT

d_gene: TRBD2
v_gene: TRBV7-9
j_gene: TRBJ2-5
abundance: many
len: 13
CDR3aa: CASRQGGQETQYF
CDR3nt: TGTGCCAGCCGGCAGGGAGGGCAAGAGACCCAGTACTTC

d_gene: TRBD1
v_gene: TRBV10-3
j_gene: TRBJ1-1
abundance: many
len: 13
CDR3aa: CAILGQGGTEAFF
CDR3nt: TGTGCCATCCTCGGACAGGGGGGCACTGAAGCTTTCTTT

d_gene: TRBD2
v_gene: TRBV5-5
j_gene: TRBJ2-2
abundance: -
len: 18
CDR3aa: CASSQINGGAQYTGELFF
CDR3nt: TGTGCCAGCAGCCAGATCAACGGGGGGGCGCAGTACACCGGGGAGCTGTTTTTT

d_gene: -
v_gene: TRBV9
j_gene: TRBJ2-5
abundance: many
len: 15
CDR3aa: CASSVGVGQQETQYF
CDR3nt: TGTGCCAGCAGCGTAGGAGTGGGACAACAAGAGACCCAGTACTTC

d_gene: -
v_gene: TRBV29-1
j_gene: TRBJ1-5
abundance: -
len: 13
CDR3aa: CSVSDSLNQPQHF
CDR3nt: TGCAGCGTAAGCGACAGTCTCAATCAGCCCCAGCATTTT

d_gene: TRBD1
v_gene: TRBV7-9
j_gene: TRBJ2-7
abundance: -
len: 15
CDR3aa: CASRPGTGGRSEQYF
CDR3nt: TGTGCCAGCAGGCCCGGGACAGGGGGCAGATCCGAGCAGTACTTC

d_gene: TRBD2
v_gene: TRBV20-1
j_gene: TRBJ2-5
abundance: few
len: 14
CDR3aa: CSARWTSEQETQYF
CDR3nt: TGCAGTGCTAGGTGGACTAGCGAACAAGAGACCCAGTACTTC

d_gene: -
v_gene: TRBV19
j_gene: TRBJ2-7
abundance: many
len: 15
CDR3aa: CASSIDRGQPYEQYF
CDR3nt: TGTGCCAGTAGTATAGATCGAGGGCAGCCCTACGAGCAGTACTTC

d_gene: TRBD1
v_gene: TRBV27
j_gene: TRBJ2-7
abundance: few
len: 14
CDR3aa: CASSRTGGANEQYF
CDR3nt: TGTGCCAGCAGCAGAACAGGGGGCGCAAACGAGCAGTACTTC

d_gene: -
v_gene: TRBV5-1
j_gene: TRBJ2-7
abundance: few
len: 17
CDR3aa: CASSLEKGQGGSYEQYF
CDR3nt: TGCGCCAGCAGCTTGGAGAAGGGGCAGGGAGGTTCCTACGAGCAGTACTTC

d_gene: TRBD1
v_gene: TRBV10-3
j_gene: TRBJ2-7
abundance: -
len: 17
CDR3aa: CASSPPRGQDRDHEQYF
CDR3nt: TGTGCCAGCTCACCACCGAGGGGGCAGGACCGGGACCACGAGCAGTACTTC

d_gene: TRBD1
v_gene: TRBV7-9
j_gene: TRBJ2-7
abundance: many
len: 16
CDR3aa: CASSSLQDRVAYEQYF
CDR3nt: TGTGCCAGCAGCTCGCTACAGGACAGGGTGGCCTACGAGCAGTACTTC

d_gene: -
v_gene: TRBV7-4
j_gene: TRBJ1-5
abundance: -
len: 10
CDR3aa: CTRDNQPQHF
CDR3nt: TGTACCAGGGACAATCAGCCCCAGCATTTT